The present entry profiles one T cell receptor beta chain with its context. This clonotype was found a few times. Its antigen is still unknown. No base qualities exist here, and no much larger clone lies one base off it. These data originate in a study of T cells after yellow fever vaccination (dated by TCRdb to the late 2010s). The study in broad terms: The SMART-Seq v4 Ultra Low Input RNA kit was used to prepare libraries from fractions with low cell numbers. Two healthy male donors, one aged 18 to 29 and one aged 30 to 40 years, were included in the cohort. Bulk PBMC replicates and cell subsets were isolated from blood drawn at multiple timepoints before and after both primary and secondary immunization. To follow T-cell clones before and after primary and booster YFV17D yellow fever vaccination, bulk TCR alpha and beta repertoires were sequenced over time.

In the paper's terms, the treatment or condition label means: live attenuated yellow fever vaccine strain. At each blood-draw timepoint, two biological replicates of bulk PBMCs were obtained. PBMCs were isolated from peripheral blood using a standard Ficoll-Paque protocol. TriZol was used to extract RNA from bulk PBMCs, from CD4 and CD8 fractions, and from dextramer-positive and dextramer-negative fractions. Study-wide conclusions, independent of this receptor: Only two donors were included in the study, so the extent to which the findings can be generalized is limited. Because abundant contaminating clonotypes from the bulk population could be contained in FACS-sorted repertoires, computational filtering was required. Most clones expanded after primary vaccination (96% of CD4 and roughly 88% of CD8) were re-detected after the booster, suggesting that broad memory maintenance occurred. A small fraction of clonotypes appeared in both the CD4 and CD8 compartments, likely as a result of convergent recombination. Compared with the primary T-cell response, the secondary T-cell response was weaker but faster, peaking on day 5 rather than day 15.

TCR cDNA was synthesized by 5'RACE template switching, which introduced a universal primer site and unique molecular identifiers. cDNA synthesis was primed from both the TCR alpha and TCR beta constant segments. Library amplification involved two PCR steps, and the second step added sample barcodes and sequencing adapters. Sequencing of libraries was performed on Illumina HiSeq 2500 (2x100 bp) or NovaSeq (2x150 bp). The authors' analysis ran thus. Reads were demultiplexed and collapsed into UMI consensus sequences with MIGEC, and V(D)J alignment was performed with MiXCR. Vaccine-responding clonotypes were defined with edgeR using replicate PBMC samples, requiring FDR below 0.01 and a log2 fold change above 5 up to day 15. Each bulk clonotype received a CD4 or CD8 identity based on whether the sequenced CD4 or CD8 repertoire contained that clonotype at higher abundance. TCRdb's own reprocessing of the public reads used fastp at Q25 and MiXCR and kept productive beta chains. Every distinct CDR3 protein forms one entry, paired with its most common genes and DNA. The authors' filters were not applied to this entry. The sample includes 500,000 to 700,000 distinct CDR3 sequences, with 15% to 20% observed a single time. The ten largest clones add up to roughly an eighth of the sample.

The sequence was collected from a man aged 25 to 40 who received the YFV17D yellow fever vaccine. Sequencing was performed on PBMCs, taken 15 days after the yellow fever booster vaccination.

Here the CDR3 is given as CASSLAGSGTQYF. The bases are TGTGCCAGCAGCTTAGCCGGTAGCGGCACGCAGTATTTT. Recombination connected TRBV7-9 to TRBJ2-3; tentative D gene TRBD2, with 6 bases matching. In the germline V gene (reference sequence), CDR1 corresponds to SEHNR and CDR2 to FQNEAQ. V and J lose 0 bases and 9 bases, and a span of 10 bases separates them. Including the terminal cysteine and phenylalanine, the CDR3 comprises 13 residues. Just CDR3 DNA is preserved here, 39 bases in frame from base 1.